One sample yielded the 2 T cell receptor beta chains listed below, sequenced in a study of post-analysis software for immune sequencing data (dated by TCRdb to the mid-2010s). What the study reported, not specific to this receptor: A handful of TRBV segments, including TRBV5-6, TRBV5-1 and TRBV20-1, were significantly more frequent in patients than controls.

The method was PCR. The sequencing machine was an Illumina HiSeq 2500. To reduce PCR and sequencing biases, unique molecular identifiers were built into the TCR beta cDNA libraries. TCRdb trimmed public reads at Q25 via fastp, called clones via MiXCR and kept in-frame beta chains. Here each entry gathers all rows of one CDR3 protein and keeps the most common genes and DNA. The sample contains hundreds of thousands of distinct CDR3 sequences, approximately 57% of them found a single time. The ten largest clones add up to 4% to 5.5% of the sample. Their antigens remain unidentified. Source material: blood. The receptors were sampled from a girl aged 10 to 17 with multiple sclerosis.

This clonotype was counted between two and nine times. The chain has TRBV6-5 and TRBJ2-7; possible D gene TRBD1, 6 bases. There are 15 residues in the CDR3. V dropped 0 bases and J dropped 4 bases, with 13 bases sitting between them. Looked up from germline, CDR1 is MNHEY and CDR2 is SVGAGI. This CDR3 reads CASSYSPDSYYEQYF. Written as DNA, the CDR3 is TGTGCCAGCAGTTACTCCCCGGACAGCTATTACGAGCAGTACTTC.

The chain has TRBV7-9 and TRBJ2-7, with D uncertain. The J call may be incorrect, as the DNA end agrees better with TRBJ2-5. Germline V gene sequence: CDR1 SEHNR, CDR2 FQNEAQ (reference sequence). The CDR3 sequence is 13 residues long. CDR3 sequence reads: CASSKPAAETQYF. The CDR3 DNA reads as TGTGCCAGCAGTAAGCCGGCGGCAGAGACCCAGTACTTC.